The 20 T cell receptor beta chains listed next were all sequenced from one sample in a study of control samples from healthy donors and cancer patients. Profiled with immunoSEQ multiplex PCR; TCRdb holds only in-frame clones, not every one. The data hold about 95,000 clones, with about 88% observed a single time. Source material: blood. These receptors were collected from a woman in her seventies in good health.

The V and J genes are TRBV5-8 and TRBJ1-2; D is unresolved. The CDR3 consists of 14 residues. Germline V CDR1 and CDR2: SGHTS, YDEGEE. With 1 base removed from V and 2 bases from J, the gap between germline ends came to 9 bases. The CDR3 DNA is TGTGCCAGCAGCTTGTTCACCGTAAACTATGGCTACACCTTC. It specifies CASSLFTVNYGYTF.

This clone is a singleton in its sample. This chain links TRBV7-9 with TRBJ1-4; D gene uncertain. Germline V gene data show CDR1 as SEHNR and CDR2 as FQNEAQ (reference sequence). The V and J ends lost 6 bases and 0 bases respectively, with 8 bases between them. This CDR3 has 14 residues. CDR3: CASSSSATNEKLFF. The CDR3 region has the DNA TGTGCCAGCAGTTCCAGTGCAACTAATGAAAAACTGTTTTTT.

The chain carries TRBV7-2 and TRBJ2-7; a weak D match, TRBD2 (5 bases). V was clipped by 4 bases and J by 0 bases, with 13 bases between them. CDR3 length: 15 amino acids. Germline values: CDR1 SGHTA, CDR2 FQGNSA. CDR3 loop: CASSSGFLGSYEQYF. In DNA, the CDR3 is TGTGCCAGCAGCTCGGGGTTTTTAGGCTCCTACGAGCAGTACTTC. The complete variable domain, with remaining parts taken from reference TRBV7-2 and TRBJ2-7, reads GAGVSQSPSNKVTEKGKDVELRCDPISGHTALYWYRQSLGQGLEFLIYFQGNSAPDKSGLPSDRFSAERTGGSVSTLTIQRTQQEDSAVYLCASSSGFLGSYEQYFGPGTRLTVT.

This clone was picked up one time. This chain uses TRBV19 with TRBJ2-4, with a weak D call TRBD2 (5 bases). This CDR3 is built from 15 residues. Germline CDR1 reads LNHDA; CDR2 reads SQIVND (reference sequence). The germline V and J ends were trimmed by 3 bases and 3 bases, with 12 bases remaining between them. CDR3 nucleotides: TGTGCCAGTAGTATTTGGGAGCTCGGCAAAAACATTCAGTACTTC. Amino acid sequence: CASSIWELGKNIQYF.

This chain uses TRBV9 with TRBJ2-2; D gene unclear. V was cut by 0 bases and J by 2 bases, with 11 bases left in between. Germline lookup yields CDR1 SGDLS and CDR2 YYNGEE. CDR3 length equals 16 residues. DNA of the CDR3: TGTGCCAGCAGCGTAGAACTATTGGGCAACACCGGGGAGCTGTTTTTT. This encodes CASSVELLGNTGELFF.

This chain connects TRBV20-1 to TRBJ1-2, with D maybe TRBD1 (6 bases). There are 10 residues in the CDR3. The ends were cut back, 6 bases at V and 8 bases at J, with 10 bases in the middle. The germline V gene has CDR1 DFQATT and CDR2 SNEGSKA (reference sequence). The CDR3 bases are TGCAGTGCGGCCCAGGGGGGCTACACCTTC. It specifies CSAAQGGYTF.

The rearrangement uses TRBV3-1 (or the pseudogene TRBV3-2) and TRBJ1-3; 8 bases align to TRBD1. CDR1 is LGHDT, CDR2 YNNKEL, per germline (reference sequence). The CDR3 is made up of 15 amino acids. The trim removed 4 bases at V and 2 bases at J, leaving 4 bases unmatched. CDR3 in DNA: TGTGCCAGCAGCCGGCAGGGGGCACCTGGAAACACCATATATTTT. Translating it yields CASSRQGAPGNTIYF.

The chain employs TRBV19 and TRBJ2-1, with 11 bases matching TRBD2. Germline trimming cut 4 bases from V and 6 bases from J; bases unmatched to any gene: 8. The CDR3 runs 16 residues. CDR1 is LNHDA, CDR2 SQIVND, per germline (reference sequence). CDR3 coding DNA: TGTGCCAGTAGTACCTTAGCGGGGGGGCCGATCAATGAGCAGTTCTTC. Its translation is CASSTLAGGPINEQFF. Together with reference TRBV19 and TRBJ2-1, the CDR3 gives the full variable domain: DGGITQSPKYLFRKEGQNVTLSCEQNLNHDAMYWYRQDPGQGLRLIYYSQIVNDFQKGDIAEGYSVSREKKESFPLTVTSAQKNPTAFYLCASSTLAGGPINEQFFGPGTRLTVL.

V is TRBV5-6 and J is TRBJ2-7, with 13 bases matching TRBD2. Germline CDR1 and CDR2: SGHDT and YYEEEE. The J segment lost 2 bases and the V segment lost 4 bases, leaving 12 bases of the junction unmatched. The CDR3 contains 18 residues. DNA for the CDR3: TGTGCCAGCAGCCTAAGCCAACCGGGACTAGCGGGAACCTACGAGCAGTACTTC. Translating it yields CASSLSQPGLAGTYEQYF.

The chain combines TRBV12-3 or TRBV12-4 with TRBJ2-7; D is perhaps TRBD2 (5 bases). The CDR3 contains 11 residues. V was clipped by 4 bases and J by 10 bases, with 11 bases between them. In DNA form, the CDR3 reads TGTGCCAGCAGTTCTGGACTCAAACAGTACTTC. As protein: CASSSGLKQYF.

The V call is TRBV19, the J call TRBJ1-5; no clear D gene. V shed 0 bases and J shed 0 bases, with 6 bases lying between them. This CDR3 is 15 amino acids long. The germline gives CDR1 LNHDA, CDR2 SQIVND (reference sequence). The CDR3 DNA reads as TGTGCCAGTAGTATAGACGGGGATAGCAATCAGCCCCAGCATTTT. It codes for CASSIDGDSNQPQHF.

This chain connects TRBV4-2 to TRBJ2-5; the D gene is possibly TRBD2 (5 bases). V shed 0 bases and J shed 4 bases, with 9 bases lying between them. Germline V gives CDR1 LGHNA, CDR2 YNFKEQ. This CDR3 spans 14 amino acids. CDR3 nucleotide sequence: TGTGCCAGCAGCCAAGATGCAGAGGGAGAGACCCAGTACTTC. This encodes CASSQDAEGETQYF.

This clone was counted a single time. V usage is TRBV5-6 and J usage is TRBJ1-5; TRBD1 might be the D (5 bases). Germline V gene sequence: CDR1 SGHDT, CDR2 YYEEEE. This CDR3 region has 14 residues. V shed 4 bases and J shed 3 bases, with 11 bases lying between them. The chain's CDR3 is CASSRGRYNQPQHF. The CDR3 DNA reads TGTGCCAGCAGCCGGGGACGGTACAATCAGCCCCAGCATTTT.

The V gene is TRBV16, the J gene TRBJ1-5; TRBD1 is a possible D gene (6 bases). Germline loops: CDR1 KGHSY, CDR2 FQNENV. Trimming shortened V by 0 bases and J by 4 bases, and 10 bases separated the two germline ends. This CDR3 contains 15 residues. The CDR3 region has the DNA TGTGCCAGCAGCCAATCAACAGGGTGGAATCAGCCCCAGCATTTT. Amino acid sequence: CASSQSTGWNQPQHF.

The chain has TRBV25-1 and TRBJ1-6, with no clear D. The CDR3 runs to 12 residues. Germline CDR1 and CDR2: MGHDK and SYGVNS. Trimming cost V 6 bases and J 6 bases, with 6 bases left between them. In DNA, the CDR3 is TGTGCCAGCAGAGGACCTAATTCACCCCTCCACTTT. Amino acid sequence: CASRGPNSPLHF.

The CDR3 here is CASSLQTRKATNEKLFF. CDR3 nucleotide sequence: TGTGCCAGCAGCTTACAGACTCGGAAGGCAACTAATGAAAAACTGTTTTTT. The J gene is TRBJ1-4, the V gene TRBV21-1. TRBV21-1 is a listed pseudogene. This CDR3 region has 17 residues.

V usage is TRBV7-9 and J usage is TRBJ2-1; 9 nucleotides match TRBD2. The CDR3 has 13 residues. The V and J ends lost 7 bases and 8 bases, in that order; junction bases with no gene match: 6. The V gene's germline CDR1 is SEHNR and CDR2 FQNEAQ (reference sequence). CDR3 loop: CASTYSGGHEQFF. The CDR3, as DNA: TGTGCCAGCACCTATAGCGGGGGACATGAGCAGTTCTTC.

V gene TRBV10-2 combines with J gene TRBJ2-1; D uncertain. Between the trimmed V and J ends, which lost 0 bases and 3 bases, there was a span of 0 bases. The CDR3 runs to 12 residues. The germline V gene has CDR1 WSHSY and CDR2 SAAADI. This chain's CDR3 is CASSESYNEQFF. The CDR3 DNA reads as TGCGCCAGCAGTGAGTCCTACAATGAGCAGTTCTTC.

The gene calls are TRBV19 and TRBJ1-5, with a possible D match to TRBD1 (5 bases). This CDR3 spans 15 amino acids. Germline lookup yields CDR1 LNHDA and CDR2 SQIVND (reference sequence). Trimming cost V 5 bases and J 4 bases, with 15 bases left between them. The CDR3: CASSPISGVNQPQHF. Written as DNA, the CDR3 is TGTGCCAGTAGTCCGATATCGGGGGTAAATCAGCCCCAGCATTTT.

The chain combines TRBV7-2 with TRBJ2-3; 12 nucleotides line up with TRBD2. Germline assignment: CDR1 SGHTA and CDR2 FQGNSA. CDR3 size: 15 residues. Trimming at V came to 0 bases and at J to 10 bases, leaving 5 bases not matched to a gene. Written as DNA, the CDR3 is TGTGCCAGCAGCTTAGCCTCCACTAGCGGGAGGCCGCAGTATTTT. Translation: CASSLASTSGRPQYF.